These T cell receptor beta chains were read from a single sample in a study of regulatory T cells in long-lasting Graves disease. TCRdb analysed the multiplex PCR reads with MiXCR anew, one entry per CDR3 protein. The sample includes over 300,000 distinct CDR3 sequences, about 20% of them seen just once. Sequenced here: peripheral blood mononuclear cells (PBMCs), sampled when the disease was refractory, from a patient treated with antithyroid drugs. Source of these receptors: a female donor with Graves disease. Both conserved end residues are part of each CDR3. Fields, in order: D gene, V gene, J gene, CDR3 length, clone size, CDR3 protein, CDR3 DNA. The D gene is left open where the match is weak. Part of the rows lack a size; the others show once, few, many or a class for expanded clones.

>TRBD2|TRBV12-3/TRBV12-4|TRBJ2-5|21|many
CASSRSTTGTSGKGGQETQYF
TGTGCCAGCAGCAGAAGCACCACCGGGACTAGCGGGAAAGGAGGACAAGAGACCCAGTACTTC
>.|TRBV18|TRBJ2-7|15|many
CASSPPPGFPYEQYF
TGTGCCAGCTCTCCCCCCCCCGGGTTTCCCTACGAGCAGTACTTC
>TRBD2|TRBV2|TRBJ2-5|15|.
CASSEGLAGEGTQYF
TGTGCCAGCAGTGAAGGTTTAGCGGGAGAGGGGACCCAGTACTTC
>TRBD1|TRBV7-9|TRBJ1-1|15|.
CASSFLDRMNTEAFF
TGTGCCAGCAGCTTTCTGGACAGGATGAACACTGAAGCTTTCTTT
>.|TRBV7-2|TRBJ1-2|16|few
CASSLRSRGRSYGYTF
TGTGCCAGCAGCTTACGTTCCAGGGGCCGGAGCTATGGCTACACCTTC
>.|TRBV4-1|TRBJ2-7|15|many
CASSQGTGIYYEQYF
TGCGCCAGCAGCCAGGGCACAGGGATTTACTACGAGCAGTACTTC
>.|TRBV9|TRBJ1-1|17|.
CASSEGFWGGSKGEAFF
TGTGCCAGCAGCGAGGGGTTCTGGGGGGGGAGCAAGGGTGAAGCTTTCTTT
>.|TRBV20-1|TRBJ1-5|14|few
CSARAGGGNQPQHF
TGCAGTGCTAGAGCCGGGGGAGGCAATCAGCCCCAGCATTTT
>.|TRBV5-1|TRBJ1-1|11|many
CASSRNTEAFF
TGTGCCAGCAGCCGGAACACTGAAGCTTTCTTT
>.|TRBV19|TRBJ1-1|12|few
CGSRDMNTEAFF
TGTGGAAGCAGGGATATGAACACTGAAGCTTTCTTT
>.|TRBV18|TRBJ2-2|16|.
CASSPPWGTNTGELFF
TGTGCCAGCTCACCACCTTGGGGGACTAACACCGGGGAGCTGTTTTTT
>.|TRBV20-1|TRBJ1-4|20|many
CSARDLPLRGEKRLEEKLFF
TGCAGTGCTAGAGATCTCCCCCTACGAGGGGAGAAGCGACTGGAGGAAAAACTGTTTTTT
>.|TRBV12-3/TRBV12-4|TRBJ2-5|12|many
CASSPGEETQYF
TGTGCCAGCAGTCCGGGGGAAGAGACCCAGTACTTC
>TRBD1|TRBV25-1|TRBJ1-2|13|.
CASSEGQSKGYTF
TGTGCCAGCAGTGAGGGACAGTCTAAGGGCTACACCTTC
>.|TRBV18|TRBJ2-7|16|.
CASSPQHLTSHYEQYF
TGTGCCAGCTCACCCCAACATCTAACCTCCCACTACGAGCAGTACTTC
>TRBD2|TRBV27|TRBJ2-7|15|.
CASRRTGLGSYEQYF
TGTGCCAGCCGACGAACGGGACTAGGCTCCTACGAGCAGTACTTC
>.|TRBV2|TRBJ1-2|15|many
CASTPRTANFYGYTF
TGTGCCAGCACCCCCCGGACAGCCAACTTCTATGGCTACACCTTC
>.|TRBV3-2|TRBJ1-5|16|few
CASSLPGQGGSQPQHF
TGTGCCAGCAGCCTCCCGGGACAGGGGGGTTCACAGCCCCAGCATTTT
>TRBD1|TRBV20-1|TRBJ1-2|13|many
CSARDSRNYGYTF
TGCAGTGCTCGGGACAGCCGAAACTATGGCTACACCTTC
>.|TRBV29-1|TRBJ1-4|12|many
CSVAGRGEKLFF
TGCAGCGTTGCGGGGAGAGGTGAAAAACTGTTTTTT
>.|TRBV27|TRBJ1-5|15|few
CASSFGGTLNQPQHF
TGTGCCAGCAGTTTTGGCGGGACTCTCAATCAGCCCCAGCATTTT
>TRBD2|TRBV4-2|TRBJ2-5|16|many
CASSQELAGGQETQYF
TGTGCCAGCAGCCAAGAACTAGCGGGGGGACAAGAGACCCAGTACTTC
>TRBD1|TRBV28|TRBJ1-6|18|many
CASSFSRGLGSIGSPLHF
TGTGCCAGCAGTTTTTCCAGGGGGCTGGGATCGATAGGGTCACCCCTCCACTTT
>TRBD1|TRBV7-9|TRBJ1-4|18|.
CASSLTRRDRGFGGKLFF
TGTGCCAGCAGCTTAACCCGCCGAGACAGGGGCTTTGGAGGAAAACTGTTTTTT
>TRBD2|TRBV27|TRBJ2-7|15|once
CASSPSGRSSYEQYF
TGTGCCAGCAGCCCCAGCGGGAGGAGCTCCTACGAGCAGTACTTC
>.|TRBV5-5|TRBJ1-5|13|many
CASSLDGYQPQHF
TGTGCCAGCAGCTTGGACGGGTATCAGCCCCAGCATTTT
>TRBD1|TRBV25-1|TRBJ1-6|14|few
CASKTGQYNSPLHF
TGTGCCAGCAAAACGGGACAGTATAATTCACCCCTCCACTTT
>.|TRBV6-1|TRBJ1-5|13|.
CAGEKDLFQPQHF
TGTGCCGGCGAGAAAGACTTATTTCAGCCCCAGCATTTT
>TRBD2|TRBV6-2/TRBV6-3|TRBJ2-1|15|few
CASSERLAANNEQFF
TGTGCCAGCAGTGAACGCCTAGCGGCCAACAATGAGCAGTTCTTC
>.|TRBV19|TRBJ1-2|13|many
CASRSNMDSDYTF
TGTGCCAGTAGATCAAACATGGACAGCGACTACACCTTC